Included here is one T cell receptor (beta chain) sequence, with context. This sample was included in a study of T cells in localized non-small cell lung cancer. Germline V gene sequence: CDR1 SGHRS, CDR2 YFSETQ. This CDR3 region has 15 residues. V lost 5 bases, J lost 0 bases, and 12 bases lay in between. Some clones are missing from TCRdb's copy, which holds only in-frame ones; the method was immunoSEQ multiplex PCR. The sample consists of 100,000 to 150,000 clones, roughly 90% of them appearing once. The sequence was obtained from an older female donor with stage I lung adenocarcinoma. The V and J genes are TRBV5-1 and TRBJ2-1; either TRBD1 or TRBD2 may supply D (5 bases each). The sample consisted of peripheral blood, taken before any cancer treatment. This CDR3 reads CASSSEGPSYNEQFF. CDR3 coding DNA: TGCGCCAGCAGTTCCGAGGGACCCTCCTACAATGAGCAGTTCTTC.